This paragraph reports one T cell receptor beta chain. Its antigen target is currently unknown. No base quality information exists; no much larger clone differs at one position. In this study, focal radiation therapy paired with CTLA-4 blockade (ipilimumab) was tested in patients who had chemo-refractory metastatic non-small-cell lung cancer. The data derive from a study of radiotherapy plus CTLA-4 blockade in lung cancer (dated by TCRdb to 2016 to 2018). Broadly, across the study: Objective responses were observed in 18% of enrolled patients, and disease control was achieved in 30% to 40%. The full study reports these points: The strongest predictors of response were reported to be early dynamic shifts in blood T cell clones along with a rise in serum interferon-beta following radiation. After treatment with radiotherapy and ipilimumab, TCR clones that originated in tumors expanded in peripheral blood.

The method was the immunoSEQ multiplex PCR assay. TCRdb retrieved this table from immuneACCESS and kept in-frame rearrangements only. Not all clones are present; in checked studies, unresolved V genes account for under half, and no reason is known for the remainder. Present in this sample are 65,000 to 100,000 clones, around 86% of which were seen just once. The leading ten clones occupy around 0.76% of the sample. The germline V gene (reference sequence) sets CDR1 to LNHNV and CDR2 to YYDKDF. The CDR3 measures 16 amino acids from cysteine to phenylalanine. Of all the DNA, just the CDR3 is kept, 48 bases in frame from base 1. Trimming removed 2 bases from V and 4 bases from J; the gene matches leave 8 bases unexplained.

The sample was peripheral blood, taken from a patient treated with radiotherapy plus ipilimumab. This TCR was sampled from a human donor with non-small cell lung cancer who had stable disease on radiotherapy plus ipilimumab. The chain employs TRBV15 and TRBJ2-3; the junction holds 8 bases that match TRBD1. The nucleotide sequence is given as TGTGCCACCAGCAGAACCCAGACAGGGGCCTCAGATACGCAGTATTTT. Its protein is CATSRTQTGASDTQYF.